The 14 T cell receptor beta chains given below trace back to one sample, sequenced in a study of cytomegalovirus exposure and HLA in healthy donors. The PCR made use of 60 Vbeta and 13 Jbeta primers. The repertoire was sequenced with immunoSEQ multiplex PCR; TCRdb's copy has only in-frame clones and lacks some. The sample holds some 180,000 clones, more than 60% seen once. The sequenced sample was PBMCs. The receptors derive from a woman aged 55 to 70 in good health and CMV-seropositive.

The V and J genes are TRBV7-2 and TRBJ2-7; 16 bases are a match to TRBD2. Germline V gives CDR1 SGHTA, CDR2 FQGNSA. The V gene end was trimmed by 5 bases and the J gene end by 2 bases; junction bases not matched to a gene: 0. This CDR3 contains 15 residues. The CDR3 is CASSGTSGRAYEQYF. The CDR3 region has the DNA TGTGCCAGCAGCGGGACTAGCGGGAGGGCCTACGAGCAGTACTTC. Supplemented by reference TRBV7-2 and TRBJ2-7, the full variable domain reads GAGVSQSPSNKVTEKGKDVELRCDPISGHTALYWYRQSLGQGLEFLIYFQGNSAPDKSGLPSDRFSAERTGGSVSTLTIQRTQQEDSAVYLCASSGTSGRAYEQYFGPGTRLTVT.

This chain connects TRBV27 to TRBJ1-1; the D is unclear. There are 15 residues in the CDR3. V lost 1 base to trimming and J lost 1 base, with 10 bases between them. Germline CDR1 is MNHEY and CDR2 is SMNVEV (reference sequence). The CDR3 sequence is CASSLWGEGNTEAFF. In nucleotides, the CDR3 is TGTGCCAGCAGTTTATGGGGTGAGGGGAACACTGAAGCTTTCTTT.

J is TRBJ2-3 and V is TRBV7-9; 7 nucleotides align to TRBD1. The CDR3 runs 16 residues. Germline CDR1 is SEHNR and CDR2 is FQNEAQ (reference sequence). V was pared by 5 bases and J by 1 base, with 9 bases of the junction left unmatched. CDR3 bases: TGTGCCAGCAGCCAAGACAGGGCGGGTGGCACAGATACGCAGTATTTT. It encodes CASSQDRAGGTDTQYF.

V and J are TRBV30 and TRBJ2-7; tentatively, D is TRBD2 (7 bases). The CDR3 spans 14 residues. The germline V and J ends were trimmed by 1 base and 9 bases, with 19 bases remaining between them. CDR1 and CDR2 (germline): GTSNPN, SVGIG (reference sequence). The CDR3 is CAWSDKGGATAQYF. CDR3 nucleotide sequence: TGTGCCTGGAGTGATAAAGGGGGGGCAACCGCGCAGTACTTC.

The rearrangement uses TRBV7-3 and TRBJ2-7, with 8 bases matching TRBD2. Germline V lookup: CDR1 SGHTA, CDR2 FQGTGA. CDR3 length: 14 amino acids. Trimming at V came to 2 bases and at J to 6 bases, leaving 6 bases not matched to a gene. The CDR3 coding sequence is TGTGCCAGCAGCTTATCCCGGACTAGCATCGAGCAGTACTTC. This encodes CASSLSRTSIEQYF.

The chain couples TRBV5-1 to TRBJ2-1; D is possibly TRBD1 (6 bases). Germline assignment: CDR1 SGHRS and CDR2 YFSETQ. This CDR3 comprises 14 residues. Trimming removed 6 bases at V and 6 bases at J, with 16 bases between. The CDR3 sequence: CASKGVGESNEQFF. CDR3 coding DNA: TGCGCCAGCAAGGGGGTAGGTGAGAGCAATGAGCAGTTCTTC.

V and J are TRBV6-4 and TRBJ2-1; 12 bases match TRBD2. V was clipped by 2 bases and J by 8 bases; unmatched bases: 4. The CDR3 is made up of 15 amino acids. In germline, CDR1 is MRHNA, CDR2 SNTAGT. CDR3 coding DNA: TGTGCCAGCAGTGACACGACTAGCGGGAGCCATGAGCAGTTCTTC. Amino acids: CASSDTTSGSHEQFF.

This clone was seen a single time. The gene calls are TRBV5-6 and TRBJ2-3, with TRBD1 identical over 8 bases. V gave up 3 bases and J gave up 1 base; unmatched junction bases: 4. In germline, CDR1 is SGHDT, CDR2 YYEEEE. The CDR3 sequence is 15 residues long. CDR3 sequence: CASSSDRGGTDTQYF. The DNA for the CDR3 is TGTGCCAGCAGCTCCGACAGGGGTGGCACAGATACGCAGTATTTT.

This clone was recorded a few times. This chain links TRBV4-1 with TRBJ1-1, with 9 bases that match TRBD1. Germline V gives CDR1 MGHRA, CDR2 YSYEKL. Trimming at V came to 0 bases and at J to 5 bases, leaving 16 bases not matched to a gene. The CDR3 extends over 19 amino acids. CDR3 nucleotides: TGCGCCAGCAGCCAAGATCCTTTAGGGACAGGGACCCGAGGGACTGAAGCTTTCTTT. It is translated as CASSQDPLGTGTRGTEAFF.

The rearrangement joins TRBV6-1 to TRBJ2-5; 10 nucleotides agree with TRBD1. The trim removed 7 bases at V and 4 bases at J, leaving 9 bases unmatched. CDR1 and CDR2 from the germline V gene are MNHNS and SASEGT. This CDR3 region has 15 residues. The CDR3 DNA sequence: TGTGCCAGCACTCTGGGACAGGGGTACGGAGAGACCCAGTACTTC. Its protein product is CASTLGQGYGETQYF.

This clone appeared a few times. J is TRBJ2-4 and V is TRBV28, with a tentative D call TRBD1 (5 bases). This CDR3 region has 13 residues. The germline gives CDR1 MDHEN, CDR2 SYDVKM. Trimming removed 10 bases from V and 3 bases from J, with 13 bases in between. CDR3 sequence (DNA): TGTGCCACCAAAGACAGTTACAAAAACATTCAGTACTTC. Protein: CATKDSYKNIQYF.

This clone appeared a single time. The chain carries TRBV6-1 and TRBJ1-1; D gene unclear. Trimming stripped 6 bases from V and 0 bases from J, with 11 bases between. This CDR3 region has 14 residues. The germline V gene has CDR1 MNHNS and CDR2 SASEGT. The CDR3 is CASRKENLNTEAFF. The CDR3 coding sequence is TGTGCCAGCAGAAAAGAAAACTTGAACACTGAAGCTTTCTTT.

The rearrangement uses TRBV5-4 and TRBJ2-7, with 9 bases lining up with TRBD1. This CDR3 is 15 amino acids long. CDR1 and CDR2 (germline): SGHNT, YYREEE (reference sequence). V trimming: 5 bases; J trimming: 4 bases; junction bases outside the gene matches: 10. The CDR3 DNA is TGTGCCAGCAGTCCCGGGACAGGGTTAGGTTACGAGCAGTACTTC. Amino acid sequence: CASSPGTGLGYEQYF.

A single count supports this clone. The CDR3, as DNA: TGCGCCAGCAGCTTGTATGGAGATCTGCTGCGCAATGAGCAGTTCTTC. Translation gives CASSLYGDLLRNEQFF. The chain couples TRBV5-1 to TRBJ2-1; D uncertain. This CDR3 region has 16 residues. With 1 base removed from V and 6 bases from J, the gap between germline ends came to 17 bases. Germline V CDR1 and CDR2: SGHRS, YFSETQ.